This is a list of T cell receptor beta chains from one sample in a study of blood T cell repertoires in COVID-19. Sequencing used immunoSEQ multiplex PCR; TCRdb keeps in-frame clones, though not all of them. The data hold 150,000 to 200,000 clones, with 70% to 80% observed a single time. Sequences were obtained from PBMCs or T cells enriched from blood (not recorded which). The receptors derive from a woman between 45 and 65 years old who had recovered from COVID-19. Both conserved end residues are part of each CDR3. The D gene is left open where the match is weak. Some rows mark clone size as missing; the rest say once, few, many or name a class of expanded clone.

.	TRBJ1-3	TRBV5-1	.	TGCGCCAGCAGCCTCACCCTCGACAGAGATCTTCGACACTCTGGAAACACCATATATTTT	CASSLTLDRDLRHSGNTIYF
many	TRBJ2-7	TRBV3-1/TRBV3-2	.	TGTGCCAGCAGCCCGGTGGGCCACTACGAGCAGTACTTC	CASSPVGHYEQYF
once	TRBJ1-1	TRBV6-5	.	TGTGCCAGCAGCGAGCGACAGACTGAAGCTTTCTTT	CASSERQTEAFF
.	TRBJ2-4	TRBV19	.	TGTGCCAGTAGTATAGAGGGTAGCTTTAGGGCCAAAAACATTCAGTACTTC	CASSIEGSFRAKNIQYF
once	TRBJ1-2	TRBV28	.	TGTGCCAGTACGGAGCCAAACTATGGCTACACCTTC	CASTEPNYGYTF
.	TRBJ2-5	TRBV5-1	TRBD2	TGCGCCAGCAGTTTAGCGGGAGTGGAAGAGACCCAGTACTTC	CASSLAGVEETQYF
many	TRBJ1-1	TRBV5-1	TRBD1	TGCGCCAGCAGCTTAACCGGGACAGTGAACACTGAAGCTTTCTTT	CASSLTGTVNTEAFF
.	TRBJ1-1	TRBV18	TRBD1	TGTGCCAGCTCACCGGGACAGGGACCCACTGAAGCTTTCTTT	CASSPGQGPTEAFF
.	TRBJ2-7	TRBV27	.	TGTGCCAGCAGGCTCCAGGGGGGCAACTACGAGCAGTACTTC	CASRLQGGNYEQYF
.	TRBJ1-1	TRBV5-1	.	TGCGCCAGCAGCTTGGAGCGGCAGGGGAGAGGTAGCACTGAAGCTTTCTTT	CASSLERQGRGSTEAFF
.	TRBJ1-5	TRBV28	.	TGTGCCAGCAGTTTGCCGGTTAGCAATCAGCCCCAGCATTTT	CASSLPVSNQPQHF
.	TRBJ2-1	TRBV24-1	TRBD1	TGTGCCACCAGTGATCCCCGGGACAGGGCTCGCTACAATGAGCAGTTCTTC	CATSDPRDRARYNEQFF
.	TRBJ2-7	TRBV5-1	TRBD1	TGCGCCAGCCAAACCGGGACAGGGGCCTACGAGCAGTACTTC	CASQTGTGAYEQYF
.	TRBJ2-1	TRBV19	.	TGTGCCAGTAGTTTCCAGGCCAACAATGAGCAGTTCTTC	CASSFQANNEQFF
.	TRBJ2-7	TRBV29-1	TRBD1	TGCAGCGTTAAATCCCCCCGACAGGGAAGCGAGCAGTACTTC	CSVKSPRQGSEQYF
few	TRBJ1-2	TRBV28	TRBD1	TGTGCCAGCAGTTCCCCAGGGCAGGGGGACTATGGCTACACCTTC	CASSSPGQGDYGYTF
.	TRBJ2-7	TRBV29-1	.	TGCAGCGTTGTGGGGGGGCGGGAGCAGTACTTC	CSVVGGREQYF
.	TRBJ1-4	TRBV7-2	.	TGTGCCAGCAGCTTAGTCGCAGGGGTGACAGAAAAACTGTTTTTT	CASSLVAGVTEKLFF
.	TRBJ1-1	TRBV18	TRBD1	TGTGCCAGCTCCCCTATACGGACAGGGGCCGGGATGTTTGCGGGGACTGAAGCTTTCTTT	CASSPIRTGAGMFAGTEAFF
.	TRBJ1-5	TRBV6-1	.	TGTGCCAGCAGAGGGGCGGGCAATCAGCCCCAGCATTTT	CASRGAGNQPQHF
.	TRBJ1-6	TRBV5-5	TRBD1	TGTGCCAGCAGCTCCCGGGACAGTACGAGCTCCTATAATTCACCCCTCCACTTT	CASSSRDSTSSYNSPLHF
.	TRBJ2-5	TRBV2	TRBD1	TGTGCCAGCAAAACAGGGGTAGCCAGCGGGACCCAGTACTTC	CASKTGVASGTQYF
once	TRBJ1-2	TRBV11-2	.	TGTGCCAGCAGCCCGAACTCGGGGGGGGCTAACGGCTATGGCTACACCTTC	CASSPNSGGANGYGYTF
.	TRBJ2-3	TRBV5-1	TRBD2	TGCGCCAGCAGCCCCGGGACTAGCGGGAGGAATCCAGATACGCAGTATTTT	CASSPGTSGRNPDTQYF
.	TRBJ2-2	TRBV5-1	TRBD2	TGCGCCAGCAGCTCCTCTAGCGGGAGTCGGACCGGGGAGCTGTTTTTT	CASSSSSGSRTGELFF
.	TRBJ1-3	TRBV9	.	TGTGCCAGCAGCGTAGGAGACTTCTCTGGAAACACCATATATTTT	CASSVGDFSGNTIYF
once	TRBJ1-1	TRBV7-9	TRBD1	TGTGCCAGCAGTTCGGACAGGGGGGACACTGAAGCTTTCTTT	CASSSDRGDTEAFF
.	TRBJ2-3	TRBV15	.	TGTGCCACCAGCAGAGATCGGGGCACAGATACGCAGTATTTT	CATSRDRGTDTQYF
once	TRBJ1-6	TRBV18	.	TGTGCCAGCTCACCAGAGGGTATTAATTCACCCCTCCACTTT	CASSPEGINSPLHF
.	TRBJ2-2	TRBV11-3	.	TGTGCCAGCAGCTCCAGGGCCGGGGAGCTGTTTTTT	CASSSRAGELFF
.	TRBJ2-1	TRBV11-2	TRBD2	TGTGCCAGCAGCTCGGGACTAGCGTCAAGCTCCTACAATGAGCAGTTCTTC	CASSSGLASSSYNEQFF
few	TRBJ1-2	TRBV18	TRBD1	TGTGCCAGCTCACGATTAGACAGGGACAGTGGCTACACCTTC	CASSRLDRDSGYTF
.	TRBJ1-2	TRBV11-2	TRBD1	TGTGCCAGCAGCGCTGGACAGGGCCTTGATAGGGCCTATGGCTACACCTTC	CASSAGQGLDRAYGYTF
.	TRBJ2-1	TRBV10-3	.	TGTGCCATCAGCGACTCTACCCATGAGCAGTTCTTC	CAISDSTHEQFF
.	TRBJ1-6	TRBV2	.	TGTGCCAGCAGCGTAGGGTACAGGAATTCACCCCTCCACTTT	CASSVGYRNSPLHF
.	TRBJ2-1	TRBV6-5	.	TGTGCCAGCAGCCGGGACTCCTCCTACAATGAGCAGTTCTTC	CASSRDSSYNEQFF
.	TRBJ1-5	TRBV18	TRBD1	TGTGCCAGCTCACCAGAGACAGGGATGGGAAATCAGCCCCAGCATTTT	CASSPETGMGNQPQHF
.	TRBJ2-5	TRBV5-1	TRBD2	TGCGCCAGCAGCTTGGAAGGGACTACCCACGTAGGGGCCCAGTACTTC	CASSLEGTTHVGAQYF
.	TRBJ1-2	TRBV2	.	TGTGCCAGTACCCGGGAGGGGGGGGCGTTTGGCTACACCTTC	CASTREGGAFGYTF
.	TRBJ1-1	TRBV5-1	.	TGCGCCAGCAGCTTAGCAGGGGAACGCGGACTGAACACTGAAGCTTTCTTT	CASSLAGERGLNTEAFF
.	TRBJ2-2	TRBV7-7	TRBD2	TGTGCCAGCAGCCGTTTTTCTAGCGGGTTGAACACCGGGGAGCTGTTTTTT	CASSRFSSGLNTGELFF
.	TRBJ2-7	TRBV6-2/TRBV6-3	.	TGTGCCAGCAGTTACGCTGGAGCCTACGAGCAGTACTTC	CASSYAGAYEQYF
.	TRBJ2-1	TRBV5-1	.	TGCGCCAGCAGCTTGGGGGCCCTAGCTGGGGATGAGCAGTTCTTC	CASSLGALAGDEQFF
.	TRBJ2-7	TRBV11-3	.	TGTGCCAGCAGCTTAGTGGTCACCGGCGAGCAGTACTTC	CASSLVVTGEQYF
.	TRBJ2-6	TRBV25-1	.	TGTGCCAGCAGTGCCACGGGAGGGGGCTACAACGTCCTGACTTTC	CASSATGGGYNVLTF
.	TRBJ2-1	TRBV30	TRBD2	TGTGCCTGGAGTGTACTAGCGGGAGGAGTAGACAATGAGCAGTTCTTC	CAWSVLAGGVDNEQFF
.	TRBJ2-2	TRBV28	.	TGTGCCAGCTTGGGACACTCTCTTATGGGGGAGCTGTTTTTT	CASLGHSLMGELFF
.	TRBJ1-5	TRBV7-2	.	TGTGCCAGCAGCTCCCAAGGTGGGCAGGGTGGCCAGCCCCAGCATTTT	CASSSQGGQGGQPQHF
.	TRBJ2-5	TRBV7-9	TRBD2	TGTGCCAGCAGCTTAGGGACTAGCGGACAAGAGACCCAGTACTTC	CASSLGTSGQETQYF
.	TRBJ1-3	TRBV7-9	.	TGTGCCAGCGAGGGTGTGGGAAACACCATATATTTT	CASEGVGNTIYF
.	TRBJ2-5	TRBV7-9	TRBD2	TGTGCCAGCAGCCAGCGGGAGGGACCTCAAGAGACCCAGTACTTC	CASSQREGPQETQYF
.	TRBJ2-3	TRBV5-6	.	TGTGCCAGCAGCTACCCCATCGGGGGCACAGATACGCAGTATTTT	CASSYPIGGTDTQYF
.	TRBJ2-6	TRBV7-2	TRBD2	TGTGCCAGCAGCTTAGGCCCTCACTCTAGCGGCCTGACTTTC	CASSLGPHSSGLTF
.	TRBJ1-1	TRBV6-5	.	TGTGCCAGCAGTTATCAGCGTGGGAGGCAAGGAGCTTTCTTT	CASSYQRGRQGAFF
.	TRBJ1-1	TRBV6-2/TRBV6-3	.	TGTGCCAGCAGCGAACAGAACACTGAAGCTTTCTTT	CASSEQNTEAFF
.	TRBJ2-3	TRBV7-9	.	TGTGCCAGCAGCTTCCAGTACGATACGCAGTATTTT	CASSFQYDTQYF
once	TRBJ1-1	TRBV10-3	.	TGTGCCATCAGTGTGGGCGAGACTGAAGCTTTCTTT	CAISVGETEAFF
.	TRBJ2-7	TRBV4-1	.	TGCGCCAGCAGCCCCCCAGAAGCGACGGTCTACGAGCAGTACTTC	CASSPPEATVYEQYF
.	TRBJ1-3	TRBV6-5	.	TGTGCCAGCAGCCAGACACCCGACTCTGGAAACACCATATATTTT	CASSQTPDSGNTIYF
.	TRBJ1-6	TRBV5-6	.	TGTGCCAGCAGCTTGCAGGGGAGTTGGGGTAATTCACCCCTCCACTTT	CASSLQGSWGNSPLHF